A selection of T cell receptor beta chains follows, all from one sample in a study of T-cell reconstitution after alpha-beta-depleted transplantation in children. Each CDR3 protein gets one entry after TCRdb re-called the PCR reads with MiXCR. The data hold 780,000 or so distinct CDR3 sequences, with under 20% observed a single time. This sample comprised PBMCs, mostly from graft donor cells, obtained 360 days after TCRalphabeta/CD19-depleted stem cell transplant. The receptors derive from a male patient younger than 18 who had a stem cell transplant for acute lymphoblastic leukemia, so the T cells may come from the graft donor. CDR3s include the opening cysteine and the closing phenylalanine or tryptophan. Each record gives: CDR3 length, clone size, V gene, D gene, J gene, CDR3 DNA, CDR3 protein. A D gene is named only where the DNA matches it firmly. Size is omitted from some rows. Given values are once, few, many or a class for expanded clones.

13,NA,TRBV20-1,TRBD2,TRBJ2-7,TGCAGTGCGGACGGACTAGCGTTCCACGAGCAGTACTTC,CSADGLAFHEQYF
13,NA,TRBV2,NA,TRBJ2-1,TGTGCCAGCAGTGTCGGATTCGGGAATGAGCAGTTCTTC,CASSVGFGNEQFF
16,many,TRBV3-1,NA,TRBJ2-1,TGTGCCAGCAGCGATTCGGGATTATGGGGAGAGGGTGAGCAGTTCTTC,CASSDSGLWGEGEQFF
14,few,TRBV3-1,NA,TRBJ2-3,TGTGCCAGCAGCCCGAAAAGGAATCGGGATACGCAGTATTTT,CASSPKRNRDTQYF
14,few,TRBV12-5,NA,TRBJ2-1,TGTGCTAGTGGTTTGAACAGGCCGCGCAATGAGCAGTTCTTC,CASGLNRPRNEQFF
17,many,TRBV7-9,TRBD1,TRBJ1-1,TGTGCCAGCAGCCCAGGACAGGGGGCAGTTATGAACACTGAAGCTTTCTTT,CASSPGQGAVMNTEAFF
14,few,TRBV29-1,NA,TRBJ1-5,TGCAGCGTTGTGACACAGGGAGGAGGTCAGCCCCAGCATTTT,CSVVTQGGGQPQHF
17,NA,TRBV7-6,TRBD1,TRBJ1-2,TGTGCCAGCAGCTTAGAGAGGGGGGGGACAGGATTCTATGGCTACACCTTC,CASSLERGGTGFYGYTF
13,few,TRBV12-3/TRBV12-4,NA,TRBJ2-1,TGTGCCAGCAGTTTAACCGCCCTCAATGAGCAGTTCTTC,CASSLTALNEQFF
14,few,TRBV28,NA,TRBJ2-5,TGTGCCAGCAGTCTTACCACAGGGAGGGAGACCCAGTACTTC,CASSLTTGRETQYF
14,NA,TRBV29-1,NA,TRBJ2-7,TGCAGCGTTGAAGAGGGCTTGTTAGGGGTCGAGCAGTACTTC,CSVEEGLLGVEQYF